This T cell receptor (beta chain) was captured in a study of blood T cell repertoires in COVID-19. Repertoires were generated with immunoSEQ multiplex PCR, while TCRdb's copy carries only in-frame clones and drops some. This repertoire shows 230,000 or so clones, 75% to 85% found once; its top ten account for around 2.5%. This clonotype was sampled from a man aged 40-55 years who had recovered from COVID-19. Sequenced: peripheral blood.

The DNA for the CDR3 is TGTGCCTGGGGGACAGGTGGACGAGGTTATGAAAAACTGTTTTTT. The encoded protein is CAWGTGGRGYEKLFF. The V call is TRBV30, the J call TRBJ1-4, with 8 bases identical to TRBD1. J gave up 6 bases and V 5 bases, and 11 bases lay outside the gene matches. This CDR3 is built from 15 residues. CDR1 is GTSNPN and CDR2 is SVGIG in the germline V gene (reference sequence). The entire variable domain, with the rest obtained from reference TRBV30 and TRBJ1-4, is as follows: SQTIHQWPATLVQPVGSPLSLECTVEGTSNPNLYWYRQAAGRGLQLLFYSVGIGQISSEVPQNLSASRPQDRQFILSSKKLLLSDSGFYLCAWGTGGRGYEKLFFGSGTQLSVL.